These 17 T cell receptor beta chains share one sample of origin, sequenced in a study of a mutant IDH1 vaccine in newly diagnosed glioma. Assay used: immunoSEQ multiplex PCR; TCRdb lists only in-frame clones, some missing. The sample includes some 70,000 clones, roughly 84% of them seen just once. Their recognized antigens are unknown. Indicated time point: week 35, safety follow-up. Mutant IDH1 20-mer peptide, at 300 ug, made up each vaccine dose, with topical imiquimod. The sample in question was PBMCs, obtained from a glioma patient whose treatment included an IDH1 peptide vaccine. Every receptor here comes from a man younger than 35 with glioma.

This chain connects TRBV4-1 to TRBJ2-1; D unresolved. CDR1 is MGHRA and CDR2 is YSYEKL in the germline V gene. The CDR3 spans 17 residues. V was cut by 1 base and J by 0 bases, with 13 bases left in between. CDR3 protein: CASSQAGPSSSYNEQFF. Here the CDR3 DNA reads TGCGCCAGCAGCCAAGCTGGACCCTCTAGCTCCTACAATGAGCAGTTCTTC.

The chain links TRBV25-1 to TRBJ1-3; D not certain. The CDR3 runs to 15 residues. V was pared by 3 bases and J by 4 bases, with 13 bases between. Germline CDR1 reads MGHDK; CDR2 reads SYGVNS. The CDR3 bases are TGTGCCAGCAGTGAGCCCAGCCAGCCCGGAAACACCATATATTTT. It encodes CASSEPSQPGNTIYF.

This clone occurred once. The chain uses TRBV7-3 and TRBJ2-5; 7 bases align to TRBD1. The CDR3 sequence is 16 residues long. V gave up 5 bases and J gave up 2 bases; unmatched junction bases: 11. Germline loops: CDR1 SGHTA, CDR2 FQGTGA. CDR3 protein: CASSPSRDRRQETQYF. The CDR3 nucleotides are TGTGCCAGCAGCCCCTCCCGGGACAGACGTCAAGAGACCCAGTACTTC.

The V and J genes are TRBV5-1 and TRBJ1-4; D is perhaps TRBD1 (5 bases). The germline CDR1 and CDR2 sequences are SGHRS and YFSETQ. The CDR3 length is 13 residues. The ends were cut back, 6 bases at V and 11 bases at J, with 17 bases in the middle. This CDR3 reads CASTPGGAGKLFF. DNA of the CDR3: TGCGCCAGCACGCCGGGTGGGGCCGGCAAACTGTTTTTT.

This rearrangement joins TRBV2 to TRBJ2-5, with D uncertain. This CDR3 has 14 residues. Deletions cut 3 bases from V and 2 bases from J, with 10 bases between. Germline CDR1 reads SNHLY; CDR2 reads FYNNEI. The CDR3 loop reads CASSDSTHQETQYF. The CDR3, as DNA: TGTGCCAGCAGTGACTCGACTCATCAAGAGACCCAGTACTTC.

The chain links TRBV18 to TRBJ2-7; no reliable D call. The length of the CDR3 is 13 residues. CDR1 is KGHSH, CDR2 LQKENI, per germline. Trimming removed 4 bases at V and 3 bases at J, with 10 bases between. The CDR3 bases are TGTGCCAGCTCACAGGTAGGAGTCTACGAGCAGTACTTC. This encodes CASSQVGVYEQYF.

This clone was seen a single time. At one end, the junction sequence differs from germline, possibly due to a read error. This chain links TRBV5-6 with TRBJ2-1; no firm D call. The CDR3 runs 12 residues. Germline V gene lookup returns CDR1 SGHDT and CDR2 YYEEEE. The CDR3 is CASSLAERYRVF. The CDR3 nucleotides are TGTGCCAGCAGCTTGGCCGAACGTTATAGGGTCTTC. Supplemented by reference TRBV5-6 and TRBJ2-1, the full variable domain reads DAGVTQSPTHLIKTRGQQVTLRCSPKSGHDTVSWYQQALGQGPQFIFQYYEEEERQRGNFPDRFSGHQFPNYSSELNVNALLLGDSALYLCASSLAERYRVFGPGTRLTVL.

This chain connects TRBV19 to TRBJ1-4; D remains unclear. This CDR3 has 14 amino acids. Germline lookup yields CDR1 LNHDA and CDR2 SQIVND (reference sequence). The ends were cut back, 5 bases at V and 7 bases at J, with 14 bases in the middle. The CDR3 DNA reads as TGTGCCAGTAGTTCGTCAAGGTTTGGTGAAAAACTGTTTTTT. It codes for CASSSSRFGEKLFF.

The chain recombines TRBV27 with TRBJ1-5, with D unresolved. Trimming shortened V by 2 bases and J by 0 bases, and 8 bases separated the two germline ends. This CDR3 contains 15 residues. The germline gives CDR1 MNHEY, CDR2 SMNVEV (reference sequence). The CDR3 bases are TGTGCCAGCAGTTTAAAGGCAATTAGCAATCAGCCCCAGCATTTT. It specifies CASSLKAISNQPQHF.

This chain connects TRBV9 to TRBJ2-2; D is uncertain. The germline CDR1 and CDR2 sequences are SGDLS and YYNGEE. V lost 3 bases and J lost 1, with 16 bases in between. This CDR3 contains 17 residues. This CDR3 is CASSARTKTWNTGELFF. DNA of the CDR3: TGTGCCAGCAGCGCCCGAACTAAGACATGGAACACCGGGGAGCTGTTTTTT.

V usage is TRBV7-9 and J usage is TRBJ2-3; D possibly corresponds to TRBD2 (6 bases). The CDR3 is 12 residues long. The germline CDR1 and CDR2 sequences are SEHNR and FQNEAQ (reference sequence). Trimming stripped 4 bases from V and 6 bases from J, with 8 bases between. The CDR3: CASSYGGDTQYF. The CDR3 DNA sequence: TGTGCCAGCAGCTACGGAGGGGATACGCAGTATTTT. Combining the CDR3 with reference TRBV7-9 and TRBJ2-3 gives the whole variable domain DTGVSQNPRHKITKRGQNVTFRCDPISEHNRLYWYRQTLGQGPEFLTYFQNEAQLEKSRLLSDRFSAERPKGSFSTLEIQRTEQGDSAMYLCASSYGGDTQYFGPGTRLTVL.

The V and J genes are TRBV6-5 and TRBJ2-4; D unresolved. The length of the CDR3 is 13 residues. From germline, CDR1 is MNHEY and CDR2 SVGAGI. Trimming pared 3 bases from V and 1 base from J, leaving 4 bases between. The CDR3 region is CASSYRAKNIQYF. As DNA, the CDR3 is TGTGCCAGCAGTTATCGGGCCAAAAACATTCAGTACTTC.

This clone appeared a few times. V is TRBV30 and J is TRBJ1-2; no reliable D call. The CDR3 spans 11 residues. CDR1 and CDR2 (germline): GTSNPN, SVGIG (reference sequence). Trimming removed 2 bases from V and 1 base from J, with 2 bases in between. The CDR3, as DNA: TGTGCCTGGAGTCGTAACTATGGCTACACCTTC. It codes for CAWSRNYGYTF.

The chain combines TRBV10-3 with TRBJ2-7; D uncertain. CDR1 and CDR2 from the germline V gene are ENHRY and SYGVKD. The CDR3 is 13 amino acids. V was shortened by 4 bases and J by 0 bases, with 7 bases between the two germline ends. The CDR3 loop is CAISVTASYEQYF. The CDR3 DNA reads as TGTGCCATCAGTGTTACAGCCTCCTACGAGCAGTACTTC.

The chain links TRBV28 to TRBJ2-6; D unclear. The CDR3 consists of 13 residues. Germline values: CDR1 MDHEN, CDR2 SYDVKM. V lost 6 bases and J 0 bases, leaving 3 bases between the germline ends. The CDR3 DNA sequence: TGTGCCAGCAGGGGCTCTGGGGCCAACGTCCTGACTTTC. Protein sequence: CASRGSGANVLTF.

Only a few counts were recorded for this clone. The rearrangement links TRBV5-4 to TRBJ1-1; no clear D gene. The V gene lost 0 bases and the J gene lost 4 bases, with 10 bases spanning the gap. In germline, CDR1 is SGHNT, CDR2 YYREEE (reference sequence). The CDR3 totals 14 residues. CDR3 protein: CASSLGYGSTEAFF. The CDR3 nucleotides are TGTGCCAGCAGCTTGGGATATGGTTCCACTGAAGCTTTCTTT.

This clone was recorded once. The chain joins TRBV30 to TRBJ2-7; 8 bases agree with TRBD1. The CDR3 is 14 residues long. Per the germline V gene, CDR1 is GTSNPN and CDR2 is SVGIG (reference sequence). Losses at the gene ends were 3 bases for V and 3 bases for J; bases not matched to a gene: 7. CDR3 nucleotide sequence: TGTGCCTGGAGCCGGGCAGGGGGCAACTACGAGCAGTACTTC. Translation: CAWSRAGGNYEQYF.